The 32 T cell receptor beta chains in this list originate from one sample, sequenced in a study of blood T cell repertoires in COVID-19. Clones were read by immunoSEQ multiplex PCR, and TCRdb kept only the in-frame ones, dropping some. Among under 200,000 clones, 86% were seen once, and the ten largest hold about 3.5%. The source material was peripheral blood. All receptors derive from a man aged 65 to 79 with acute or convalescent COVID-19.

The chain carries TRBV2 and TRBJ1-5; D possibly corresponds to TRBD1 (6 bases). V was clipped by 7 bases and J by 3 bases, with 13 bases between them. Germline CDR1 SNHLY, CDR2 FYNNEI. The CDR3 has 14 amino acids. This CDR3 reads CASTIGQYNQPQHF. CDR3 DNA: TGTGCCAGCACCATCGGACAGTACAATCAGCCCCAGCATTTT. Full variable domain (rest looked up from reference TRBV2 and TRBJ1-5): EPEVTQTPSHQVTQMGQEVILRCVPISNHLYFYWYRQILGQKVEFLVSFYNNEISEKSEIFDDQFSVERPDGSNFTLKIRSTKLEDSAMYFCASTIGQYNQPQHFGDGTRLSIL.

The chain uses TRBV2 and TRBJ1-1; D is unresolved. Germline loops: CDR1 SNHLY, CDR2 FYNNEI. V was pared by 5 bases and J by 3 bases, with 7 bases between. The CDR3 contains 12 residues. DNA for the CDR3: TGTGCCAGCAGTTACGGGTACACTGAAGCTTTCTTT. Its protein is CASSYGYTEAFF.

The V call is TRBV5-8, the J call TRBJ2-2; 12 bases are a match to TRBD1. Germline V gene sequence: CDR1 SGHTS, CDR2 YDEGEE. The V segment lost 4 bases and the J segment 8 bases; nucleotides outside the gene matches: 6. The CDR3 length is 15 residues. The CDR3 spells CASSLRDRGQGELFF. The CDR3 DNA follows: TGTGCCAGCAGCCTGCGGGACAGGGGGCAGGGGGAGCTGTTTTTT.

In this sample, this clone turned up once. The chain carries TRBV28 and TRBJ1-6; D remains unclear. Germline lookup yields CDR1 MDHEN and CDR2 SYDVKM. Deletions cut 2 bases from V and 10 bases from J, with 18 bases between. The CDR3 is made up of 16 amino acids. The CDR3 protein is CASSLTEPAAKSPLHF. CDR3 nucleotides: TGTGCCAGCAGTTTAACAGAGCCAGCGGCAAAGTCACCCCTCCACTTT.

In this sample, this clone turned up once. CDR3 amino acids: CASSHAGQDTEAFF. CDR3 in DNA: TGTGCCAGCAGTCACGCTGGGCAGGACACTGAAGCTTTCTTT. V usage is TRBV4-2 and J usage is TRBJ1-1; D unclear. The germline gives CDR1 LGHNA, CDR2 YNFKEQ. The CDR3 covers 14 residues. V lost 6 bases, J lost 3 bases, and 14 bases lay in between.

CDR3 in amino acids: CASSDNRVPNQPQHF. CDR3 DNA sequence: TGTGCCAGCAGTGACAACAGGGTCCCTAATCAGCCCCAGCATTTT. The chain links TRBV25-1 to TRBJ1-5; D perhaps matches TRBD1 (6 bases). The V and J ends lost 3 bases and 4 bases respectively, with 13 bases between them. The CDR3 loop spans 15 amino acids. CDR1 and CDR2 (germline): MGHDK, SYGVNS.

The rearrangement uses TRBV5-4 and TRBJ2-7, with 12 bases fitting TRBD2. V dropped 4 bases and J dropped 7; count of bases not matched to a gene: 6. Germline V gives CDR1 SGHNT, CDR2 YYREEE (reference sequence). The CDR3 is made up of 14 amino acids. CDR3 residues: CASSRTSGVGEQYF. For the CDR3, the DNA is TGTGCCAGCAGCAGGACTAGCGGGGTGGGGGAGCAGTACTTC. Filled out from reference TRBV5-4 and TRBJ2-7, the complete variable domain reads ETGVTQSPTHLIKTRGQQVTLRCSSQSGHNTVSWYQQALGQGPQFIFQYYREEENGRGNFPPRFSGLQFPNYSSELNVNALELDDSALYLCASSRTSGVGEQYFGPGTRLTVT.

In DNA, the CDR3 is TGTGCCAGCAGCTTACTTCCAGCGCAAAACATTCAGTACTTC. As protein: CASSLLPAQNIQYF. V is TRBV5-6 and J is TRBJ2-4; D uncertain. Germline V gives CDR1 SGHDT, CDR2 YYEEEE. V gave up 2 bases and J gave up 5 bases, with 11 bases separating them. The CDR3 loop spans 14 amino acids. The full variable domain, rest sourced from reference TRBV5-6 and TRBJ2-4, is DAGVTQSPTHLIKTRGQQVTLRCSPKSGHDTVSWYQQALGQGPQFIFQYYEEEERQRGNFPDRFSGHQFPNYSSELNVNALLLGDSALYLCASSLLPAQNIQYFGAGTRLSVL.

The CDR3 coding sequence is TGTGCCTGGAATAGGGGCAGTCCTGGGCCCCTCCACTTT. It codes for CAWNRGSPGPLHF. The chain has TRBV30 and TRBJ1-6; D perhaps matches TRBD1 (5 bases). The CDR3 spans 13 residues. Germline values: CDR1 GTSNPN, CDR2 SVGIG (reference sequence). Trimming stripped 4 bases from V and 13 bases from J, with 17 bases between.

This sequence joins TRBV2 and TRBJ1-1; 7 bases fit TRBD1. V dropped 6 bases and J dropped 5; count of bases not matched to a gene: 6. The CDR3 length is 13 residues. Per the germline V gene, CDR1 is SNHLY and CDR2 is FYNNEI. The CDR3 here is CASSTGQQTEAFF. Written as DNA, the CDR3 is TGTGCCAGCAGCACGGGACAGCAAACTGAAGCTTTCTTT.

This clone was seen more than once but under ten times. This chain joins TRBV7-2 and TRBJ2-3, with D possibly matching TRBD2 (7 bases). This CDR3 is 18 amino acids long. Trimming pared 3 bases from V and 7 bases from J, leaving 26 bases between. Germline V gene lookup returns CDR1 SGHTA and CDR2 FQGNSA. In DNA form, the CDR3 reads TGTGCCAGCAGCTTCTTTGGGCTGGGGGCTAGCGGACGCTATACGCAGTATTTT. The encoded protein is CASSFFGLGASGRYTQYF.

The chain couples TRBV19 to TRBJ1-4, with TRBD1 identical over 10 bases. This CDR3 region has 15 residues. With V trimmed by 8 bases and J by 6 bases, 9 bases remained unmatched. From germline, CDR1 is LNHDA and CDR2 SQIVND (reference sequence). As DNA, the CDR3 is TGTGCCAGTCGCCGAAAGACAGGGGGCGATGAAAAACTGTTTTTT. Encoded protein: CASRRKTGGDEKLFF.

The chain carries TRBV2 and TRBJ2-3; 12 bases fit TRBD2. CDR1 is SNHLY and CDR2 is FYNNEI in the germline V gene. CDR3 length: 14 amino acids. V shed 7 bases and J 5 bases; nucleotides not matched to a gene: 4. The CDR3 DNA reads TGTGCCAGCAACTCACTAGCGGGAGGAGATACGCAGTATTTT. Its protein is CASNSLAGGDTQYF.

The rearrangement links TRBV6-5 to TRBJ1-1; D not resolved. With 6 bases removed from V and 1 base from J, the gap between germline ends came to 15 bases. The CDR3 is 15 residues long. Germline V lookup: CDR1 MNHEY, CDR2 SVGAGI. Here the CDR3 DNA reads TGTGCCAGCAGGGTAAGCCCTCTCGAGAACACTGAAGCTTTCTTT. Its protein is CASRVSPLENTEAFF.

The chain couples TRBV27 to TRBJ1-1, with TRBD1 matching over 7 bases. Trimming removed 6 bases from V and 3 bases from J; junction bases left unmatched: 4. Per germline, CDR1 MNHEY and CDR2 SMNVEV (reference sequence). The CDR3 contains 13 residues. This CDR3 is CASRRDSHTEAFF. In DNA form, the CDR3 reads TGTGCCAGCAGGAGGGACAGCCACACTGAAGCTTTCTTT.

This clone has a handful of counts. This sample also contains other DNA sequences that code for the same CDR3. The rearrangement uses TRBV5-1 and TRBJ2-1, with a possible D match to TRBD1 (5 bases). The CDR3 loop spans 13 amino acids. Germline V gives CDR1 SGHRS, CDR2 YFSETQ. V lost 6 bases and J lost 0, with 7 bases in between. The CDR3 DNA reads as TGCGCCAGCACCAGGGACTCCTACAATGAGCAGTTCTTC. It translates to CASTRDSYNEQFF.

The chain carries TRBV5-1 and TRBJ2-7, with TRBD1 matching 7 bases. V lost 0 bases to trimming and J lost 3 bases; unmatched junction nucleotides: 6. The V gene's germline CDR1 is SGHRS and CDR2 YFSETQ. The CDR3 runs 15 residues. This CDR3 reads CASSLAGTANYEQYF. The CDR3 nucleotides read TGCGCCAGCAGCTTGGCAGGGACAGCTAACTACGAGCAGTACTTC.

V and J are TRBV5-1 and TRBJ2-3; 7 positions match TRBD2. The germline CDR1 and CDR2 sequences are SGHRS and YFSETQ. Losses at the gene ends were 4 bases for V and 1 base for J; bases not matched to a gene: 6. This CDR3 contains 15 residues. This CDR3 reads CASSPRDYRTDTQYF. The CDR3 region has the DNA TGCGCCAGCAGCCCCCGGGACTACCGCACAGATACGCAGTATTTT.

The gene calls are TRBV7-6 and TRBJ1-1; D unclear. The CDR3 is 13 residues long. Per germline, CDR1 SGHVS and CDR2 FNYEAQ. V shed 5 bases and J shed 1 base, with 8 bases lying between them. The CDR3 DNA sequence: TGTGCCAGCAGCCCGGCGGAGAACACTGAAGCTTTCTTT. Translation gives CASSPAENTEAFF.

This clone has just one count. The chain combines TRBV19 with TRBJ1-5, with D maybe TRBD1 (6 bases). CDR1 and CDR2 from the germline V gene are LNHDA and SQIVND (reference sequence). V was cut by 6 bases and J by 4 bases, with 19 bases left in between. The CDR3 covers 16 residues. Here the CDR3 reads CASRKRREGVNQPQHF. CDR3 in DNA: TGTGCCAGTAGAAAGCGTAGGGAGGGGGTGAATCAGCCCCAGCATTTT.

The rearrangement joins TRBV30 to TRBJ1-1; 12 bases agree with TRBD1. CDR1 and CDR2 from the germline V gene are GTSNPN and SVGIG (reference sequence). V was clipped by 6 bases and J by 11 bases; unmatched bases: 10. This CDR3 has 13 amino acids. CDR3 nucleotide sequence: TGTGCCTGCACCGGGACAGGGGGCTGGAGGGCTTTCTTT. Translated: CACTGTGGWRAFF.

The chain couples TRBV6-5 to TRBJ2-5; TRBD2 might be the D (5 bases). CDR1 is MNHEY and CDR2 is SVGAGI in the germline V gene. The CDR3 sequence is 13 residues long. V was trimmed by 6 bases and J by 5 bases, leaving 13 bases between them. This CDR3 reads CASRTTPGETQYF. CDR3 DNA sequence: TGTGCCAGCAGAACCACGCCGGGGGAGACCCAGTACTTC.

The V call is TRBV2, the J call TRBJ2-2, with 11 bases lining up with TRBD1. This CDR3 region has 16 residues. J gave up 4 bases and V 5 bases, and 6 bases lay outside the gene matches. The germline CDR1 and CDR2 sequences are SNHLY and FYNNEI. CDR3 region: CASSTGQGVTTGELFF. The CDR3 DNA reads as TGTGCCAGCAGTACGGGACAGGGGGTTACCACCGGGGAGCTGTTTTTT.

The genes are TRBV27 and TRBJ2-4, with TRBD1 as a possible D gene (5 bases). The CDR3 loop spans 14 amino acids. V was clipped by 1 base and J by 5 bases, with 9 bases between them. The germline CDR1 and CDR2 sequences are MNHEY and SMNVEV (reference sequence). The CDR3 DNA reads TGTGCCAGCAGTTTATTTCAGGGTGAAAACATTCAGTACTTC. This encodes CASSLFQGENIQYF.

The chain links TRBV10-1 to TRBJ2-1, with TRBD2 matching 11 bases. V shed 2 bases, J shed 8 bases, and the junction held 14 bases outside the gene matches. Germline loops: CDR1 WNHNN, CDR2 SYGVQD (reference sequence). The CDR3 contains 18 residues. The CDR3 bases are TGCGCCAGCAGTGAGGGTCTAGCGGGAGGTACCTTTGGTGATGAGCAGTTCTTC. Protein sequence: CASSEGLAGGTFGDEQFF.

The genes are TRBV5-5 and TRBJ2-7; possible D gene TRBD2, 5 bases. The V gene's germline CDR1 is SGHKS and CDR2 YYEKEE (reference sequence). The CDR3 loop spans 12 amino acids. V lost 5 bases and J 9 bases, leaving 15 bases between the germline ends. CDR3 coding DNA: TGTGCCAGCAGTTCGCCAGTAGGAGGGCAGTACTTC. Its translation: CASSSPVGGQYF.

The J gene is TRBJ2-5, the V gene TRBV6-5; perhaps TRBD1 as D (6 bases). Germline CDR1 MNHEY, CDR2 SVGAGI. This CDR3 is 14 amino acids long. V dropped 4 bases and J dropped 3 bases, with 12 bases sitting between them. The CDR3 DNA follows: TGTGCCAGCAGTTTCCTGGACAGAGAAGAGACCCAGTACTTC. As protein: CASSFLDREETQYF.

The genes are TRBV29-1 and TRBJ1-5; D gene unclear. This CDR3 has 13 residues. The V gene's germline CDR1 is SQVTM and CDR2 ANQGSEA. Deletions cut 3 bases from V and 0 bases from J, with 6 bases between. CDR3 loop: CSVEENSNQPQHF. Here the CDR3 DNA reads TGCAGCGTTGAGGAGAATAGCAATCAGCCCCAGCATTTT.

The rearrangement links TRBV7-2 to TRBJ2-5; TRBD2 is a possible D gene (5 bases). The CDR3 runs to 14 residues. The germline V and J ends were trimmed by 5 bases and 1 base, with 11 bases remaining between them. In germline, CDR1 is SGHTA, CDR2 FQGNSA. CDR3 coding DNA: TGTGCCAGCAGCCCTACTAGGTCCCAAGAGACCCAGTACTTC. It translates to CASSPTRSQETQYF.

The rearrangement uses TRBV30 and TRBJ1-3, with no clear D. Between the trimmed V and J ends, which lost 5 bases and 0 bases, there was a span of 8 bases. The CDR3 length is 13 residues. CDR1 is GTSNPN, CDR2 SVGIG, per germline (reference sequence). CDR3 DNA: TGTGCCTGGGCCCAGAACTCTGGAAACACCATATATTTT. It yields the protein CAWAQNSGNTIYF.

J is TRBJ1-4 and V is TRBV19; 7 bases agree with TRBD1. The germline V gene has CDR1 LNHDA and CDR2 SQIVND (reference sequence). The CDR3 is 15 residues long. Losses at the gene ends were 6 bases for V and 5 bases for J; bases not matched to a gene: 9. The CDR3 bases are TGTGCCAGTAGCCAACATGGACAGGTCAATGAAAAACTGTTTTTT. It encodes CASSQHGQVNEKLFF.

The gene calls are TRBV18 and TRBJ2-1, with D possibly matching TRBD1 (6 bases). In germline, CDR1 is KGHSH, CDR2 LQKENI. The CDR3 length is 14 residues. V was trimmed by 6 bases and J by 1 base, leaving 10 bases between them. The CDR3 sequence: CASSMRGSYNEQFF. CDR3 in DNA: TGTGCCAGCTCTATGAGGGGGTCCTACAATGAGCAGTTCTTC.